The 19 T cell receptor beta chains listed next were all sequenced from one sample in a study of blood T cell repertoires in COVID-19. Sequencing was performed with immunoSEQ multiplex PCR; in TCRdb, only in-frame clones are kept and a portion is missing. The sample carries 87,000 or so clones, approximately 87% recorded once. Sequenced: peripheral blood. The receptors come from a human donor with acute or convalescent COVID-19. The donor label of this sample is uncertain.

The V call is TRBV12-3 or TRBV12-4, the J call TRBJ2-5, with unresolved D. The V end was cut by 5 bases, the J end by 4 bases, with 5 bases between. The CDR3 is made up of 11 amino acids. CDR3 in amino acids: CASSAAETQYF. DNA for the CDR3: TGTGCCAGCAGTGCGGCAGAGACCCAGTACTTC.

The J gene is TRBJ1-2, the V gene TRBV24-1; no definite D call. Between the trimmed V and J ends, which lost 4 bases and 3 bases, there was a span of 8 bases. Germline-derived CDR1 and CDR2 are KGHDR and SFDVKD. The CDR3 is made up of 13 amino acids. CDR3 region: CATSEDADYGYTF. The CDR3 DNA is TGTGCCACCAGTGAAGATGCGGACTATGGCTACACCTTC.

V is TRBV7-2 and J is TRBJ2-5, with 7 bases matching TRBD2. This CDR3 contains 17 residues. The germline CDR1 and CDR2 sequences are SGHTA and FQGNSA. Trimming removed 0 bases from V and 5 bases from J; junction bases left unmatched: 12. The CDR3 DNA is TGTGCCAGCAGCTTAGCCCCGGGGGGACGGGCCATGGAGACCCAGTACTTC. It specifies CASSLAPGGRAMETQYF.

Note on this clone: Germline and junction disagree at one end, which may indicate a read error. The rearrangement joins TRBV7-2 to TRBJ1-1, with 7 bases fitting TRBD1. The CDR3 runs 13 residues. Germline lookup yields CDR1 SGHTA and CDR2 FQGNSA. DNA of the CDR3: TGTGCCAGCAGCTTAGTCGGGGACAGCGCATTTTCCTTT. This translates into CASSLVGDSAFSF.

The chain employs TRBV28 and TRBJ2-6; TRBD2 is a possible D gene (5 bases). Germline V gene data show CDR1 as MDHEN and CDR2 as SYDVKM. The CDR3 extends over 17 amino acids. V was cut by 6 bases and J by 0 bases, with 15 bases left in between. The CDR3 loop is CASSHGAVNSGANVLTF. The CDR3 DNA sequence: TGTGCCAGCAGCCACGGAGCGGTGAACTCTGGGGCCAACGTCCTGACTTTC.

The chain carries TRBV10-2 and TRBJ1-5; the match to TRBD1 covers 11 bases. This CDR3 contains 14 residues. V trimming: 6 bases; J trimming: 4 bases; junction bases outside the gene matches: 2. Germline CDR1 is WSHSY and CDR2 is SAAADI. CDR3 loop: CASSGTGGNQPQHF. CDR3 DNA sequence: TGCGCCAGCAGCGGGACAGGGGGAAATCAGCCCCAGCATTTT.

V and J are TRBV18 and TRBJ2-3; D unresolved. V was pared by 3 bases and J by 9 bases, with 13 bases between. The CDR3 is made up of 13 amino acids. Germline V CDR1 and CDR2: KGHSH, LQKENI. The CDR3 spells CASSPPSSQTQYF. The DNA for the CDR3 is TGTGCCAGCTCACCCCCTTCTAGTCAAACGCAGTATTTT.

The chain combines TRBV3-1 (or the pseudogene TRBV3-2) with TRBJ2-5; the D gene is possibly TRBD1 (6 bases). Per the germline V gene, CDR1 is LGHDT and CDR2 is YNNKEL (reference sequence). The germline V and J ends were trimmed by 2 bases and 5 bases, with 15 bases remaining between them. The CDR3 covers 15 residues. For the CDR3, the DNA is TGTGCCAGCAGCCAACGTCGGGGACACCCGGAGACCCAGTACTTC. Translating it yields CASSQRRGHPETQYF.

The V and J genes are TRBV5-4 and TRBJ1-1; TRBD1 is a possible D gene (6 bases). With 2 bases removed from V and 3 bases from J, the gap between germline ends came to 11 bases. Per germline, CDR1 SGHNT and CDR2 YYREEE (reference sequence). The CDR3 length is 14 residues. CDR3 region: CASSFRGDYTEAFF. The CDR3 coding sequence is TGTGCCAGCAGCTTCAGGGGCGATTACACTGAAGCTTTCTTT.

The chain couples TRBV7-3 to TRBJ2-4; 9 nucleotides line up with TRBD2. The V and J ends lost 2 bases and 0 bases, in that order; junction bases with no gene match: 8. The CDR3 is 18 amino acids. In germline, CDR1 is SGHTA, CDR2 FQGTGA. CDR3 loop: CASSLWLAGILAKNIQYF. CDR3 coding DNA: TGTGCCAGCAGCTTATGGCTAGCGGGGATACTAGCCAAAAACATTCAGTACTTC.

The CDR3 sequence: CSVRGIDEQFF. In DNA form, the CDR3 reads TGCAGTGTTAGGGGCATCGATGAGCAGTTCTTC. The chain has TRBV20-1 and TRBJ2-1, with D possibly TRBD1 on 5 matching bases. CDR1 is DFQATT, CDR2 SNEGSKA, per germline (reference sequence). Trimming removed 7 bases at V and 8 bases at J, with 12 bases between. The CDR3 contains 11 residues.

V is TRBV27 and J is TRBJ2-1, with 9 bases aligning to TRBD2. With 0 bases clipped from V and 6 bases from J, the junction kept 3 bases outside the gene matches. The CDR3 extends over 15 amino acids. CDR1 and CDR2 (germline): MNHEY, SMNVEV (reference sequence). The CDR3 sequence is CASSLSLRGGNEQFF. The DNA of the CDR3 is TGTGCCAGCAGTTTATCGTTGCGGGGGGGCAATGAGCAGTTCTTC.

V usage is TRBV10-1 and J usage is TRBJ2-7; TRBD1 matches at 8 bases. The V segment lost 4 bases and the J segment 2 bases; nucleotides outside the gene matches: 7. The CDR3 loop spans 15 amino acids. Germline V lookup: CDR1 WNHNN, CDR2 SYGVQD (reference sequence). The CDR3 reads CASSVDGQGTYEQYF. As DNA, the CDR3 is TGCGCCAGCAGTGTGGATGGACAGGGCACCTACGAGCAGTACTTC.

The chain links TRBV7-9 to TRBJ2-3; D gene ambiguous. The V and J ends lost 1 base and 6 bases respectively, with 11 bases between them. CDR1 and CDR2 (germline): SEHNR, FQNEAQ (reference sequence). This CDR3 is built from 14 residues. CDR3 coding DNA: TGTGCCAGCAGCTTAGACCAGGCTGTGGATACGCAGTATTTT. It encodes CASSLDQAVDTQYF.

This clone was seen a single time. One end of the junction varies from germline; a read error may be responsible. This chain links TRBV7-7 with TRBJ2-1; 14 bases fit TRBD2. CDR1 and CDR2 from the germline V gene are SSHAT and FNYEAQ (reference sequence). The CDR3 extends over 15 amino acids. The chain's CDR3 is CASSSTSGGGGEQFF. CDR3 nucleotide sequence: TGTGCTAGCAGCTCGACTAGCGGGGGGGGTGGTGAGCAGTTCTTC.

The chain has TRBV28 and TRBJ1-1, with 7 bases lining up with TRBD1. CDR1 and CDR2 (germline): MDHEN, SYDVKM. V lost 5 bases and J lost 3; bases outside the gene matches: 3. The CDR3 extends over 13 amino acids. The CDR3 spells CASSRGLYTEAFF. CDR3 DNA: TGTGCCAGCAGTAGGGGGCTGTACACTGAAGCTTTCTTT. The full variable domain, in which reference TRBV28 and TRBJ1-1 provide the parts outside the CDR3, is DVKVTQSSRYLVKRTGEKVFLECVQDMDHENMFWYRQDPGLGLRLIYFSYDVKMKEKGDIPEGYSVSREKKERFSLILESASTNQTSMYLCASSRGLYTEAFFGQGTRLTVV.

In its sample, this clone was seen a few times. The chain links TRBV6-4 to TRBJ2-5; tentative D call: TRBD2 (6 bases). Germline assignment: CDR1 MRHNA and CDR2 SNTAGT. V was trimmed by 4 bases and J by 4 bases, leaving 10 bases between them. CDR3 length equals 13 residues. CDR3 sequence (DNA): TGTGCCAGCAGTGCCAGAGCGGGAGAGACCCAGTACTTC. This codes for CASSARAGETQYF.

This rearrangement joins TRBV6-5 to TRBJ1-2; tentatively, D is TRBD1 (5 bases). Trimming took 0 bases from V and 6 from J, leaving 17 bases between them. In germline, CDR1 is MNHEY, CDR2 SVGAGI. The CDR3 contains 16 residues. The CDR3 DNA reads TGTGCCAGCAGTTACTCGGAGGGGCTTGGGAGGAATGGCTACACCTTC. Amino acids: CASSYSEGLGRNGYTF.

The gene calls are TRBV28 and TRBJ2-7, with a tentative D call TRBD1 (5 bases). The CDR3 has 12 amino acids. The germline V gene has CDR1 MDHEN and CDR2 SYDVKM. V lost 6 bases to trimming and J lost 4 bases, with 10 bases between them. The CDR3 coding sequence is TGTGCCAGCAGGGGGCAGGTTTACGAGCAGTACTTC. This gives the protein CASRGQVYEQYF. Supplemented by reference TRBV28 and TRBJ2-7, the full variable domain reads DVKVTQSSRYLVKRTGEKVFLECVQDMDHENMFWYRQDPGLGLRLIYFSYDVKMKEKGDIPEGYSVSREKKERFSLILESASTNQTSMYLCASRGQVYEQYFGPGTRLTVT.